This is a list of T cell receptor beta chains from one sample in a study of control samples from healthy donors and cancer patients. Generated by immunoSEQ multiplex PCR, the TCRdb table keeps only in-frame clones and is missing some. The sample has under 55,000 clones, over 70% seen once. The sequencing input was blood. These receptors all come from a man aged 65-85 years in good health. CDR3s include the opening cysteine and the closing phenylalanine or tryptophan. Fields, in order: D gene, J gene, V gene, CDR3 protein. The D gene is left open where the match is weak.

>-|TRBJ1-4|TRBV6-5
CASSGWRGEKLFF
>-|TRBJ1-5|TRBV4-1
CASSQDYWGLQPQHF
>TRBD1|TRBJ1-5|TRBV18
CASSPPDRGTHQPQHF
>-|TRBJ1-3|TRBV19
CASSRGVSSGNTIYF
>-|TRBJ2-3|TRBV5-4
CASSKGGGKDTQYF
>-|TRBJ2-3|TRBV2
CASGSDTQYF
>-|TRBJ1-1|TRBV4-1
CASSQDPAGDYTEAFF
>TRBD1|TRBJ2-5|TRBV11-3
CASSGDRVSETQYF
>TRBD2|TRBJ2-1|TRBV11-2
CASSKLASTYNEQFF
>-|TRBJ2-7|TRBV15
CATGGEGVFGSYEQYF
>TRBD1|TRBJ1-5|TRBV19
CASSRGGTGAINQPQHF
>TRBD1|TRBJ1-2|TRBV24-1
CATSGTGNYGYTF
>-|TRBJ2-1|TRBV3-1/TRBV3-2
CASSLQQFGGLKNEQFF
>-|TRBJ1-2|TRBV19
CASSISRGYGYTF
>-|TRBJ1-1|TRBV5-6
CASSLITNTEAFF
>TRBD2|TRBJ2-3|TRBV6-5
CASSPGTSADTQYF
>TRBD1|TRBJ2-7|TRBV6-5
CASSPRTRGREQYF
>TRBD1|TRBJ2-7|TRBV6-1
CASSEVDRGPGEQYF
>-|TRBJ2-7|TRBV3-1/TRBV3-2
CASSQIGEWQYF
>-|TRBJ1-1|TRBV29-1
CSAKTGMNTEAFF
>TRBD1|TRBJ2-5|TRBV18
CASSPGQQETQYF
>-|TRBJ1-5|TRBV19
CASSIFMSRSNQPQHF
>-|TRBJ2-2|TRBV5-5
CASRAGAPNTGELFF
>-|TRBJ1-5|TRBV19
CASRARGSNQPQHF
>-|TRBJ1-1|TRBV11-2
CASSLLAGQNTEAFF
>-|TRBJ1-2|TRBV7-6
CASSLAQDSSYTF
>-|TRBJ1-1|TRBV19
CASSRAPTSTEAFF
>TRBD1|TRBJ1-6|TRBV2
CASSEMGQGFSYNSPLHF
>-|TRBJ2-1|TRBV2
CASKAGASYNEQFF
>TRBD2|TRBJ2-1|TRBV4-2
CASSQDPVGGYNEQFF
>TRBD1|TRBJ1-5|TRBV10-3
CAISESGQGGEPQHF
>TRBD1|TRBJ1-6|TRBV19
CASSTSGTGNSPLHF
>-|TRBJ1-5|TRBV2
CASSATRNQPQHF
>TRBD1|TRBJ2-1|TRBV28
CASGQAGQGIGNEQFF
>-|TRBJ1-1|TRBV5-1
CASSGDGRNTEAFF
>-|TRBJ1-5|TRBV4-2
CASSQGVGSYYSNQPQHF
>-|TRBJ2-5|TRBV15
CATSRDSAFQETQYF
>-|TRBJ1-4|TRBV28
CASRRDTGSEKLFF
>TRBD2|TRBJ2-3|TRBV5-4
CASAVSGSRPDTQYF
>TRBD2|TRBJ2-3|TRBV9
CASSVAPLAGRDTQYF
>-|TRBJ1-3|TRBV11-2
CASSLESGGEGYGNTIYF
>-|TRBJ1-1|TRBV11-3
CASSHGQNTEAFF
>TRBD2|TRBJ2-7|TRBV28
CASSPESTSGGLYEQYF
>-|TRBJ2-1|TRBV4-2
CASSQPQSSNEQFF
>-|TRBJ2-6|TRBV2
CASTRESGANVLTF
>TRBD2|TRBJ2-5|TRBV19
CASSPRLAWGQETQYF
>TRBD1|TRBJ1-1|TRBV9
CASSRGGQNTEAFF
>TRBD2|TRBJ2-2|TRBV5-4
CASSLAGGLSTGELFF
>-|TRBJ1-1|TRBV30
CAWTRSYKEEAFF
>-|TRBJ2-7|TRBV15
CATSRVPGYEQYF
>-|TRBJ1-4|TRBV13
CASSGNGVEKLFF
>-|TRBJ1-1|TRBV5-1
CASSLDTGAMNTEAFF
>-|TRBJ2-2|TRBV5-4
CASSFDRTGELFF
>-|TRBJ1-1|TRBV28
CASSTYRVDTEAFF
>-|TRBJ2-3|TRBV9
CASSRSTDTQYF
>TRBD1|TRBJ1-2|TRBV5-5
CASSFRDRESGGYTF
>-|TRBJ2-5|TRBV19
CASTGRGETQYF
>TRBD1|TRBJ1-2|TRBV6-4
CASRENRGGGYTF
>-|TRBJ2-3|TRBV29-1
CSAQSYTDTQYF